This T cell receptor beta chain was identified during a study of CD4 T cells in relation to SARS-CoV-2 and coronaviruses. About this clone: Its antigen is not known.

V gave up 0 bases and J gave up 7 bases; unmatched junction bases: 13. Germline V gene data show CDR1 as SGHDN and CDR2 as FVKESK. The CDR3 length is 18 residues. Clones were read by immunoSEQ multiplex PCR, and TCRdb kept only the in-frame ones, dropping some. The sample lists 25,000 to 35,000 clones, more than 75% seen once, with 3.4% in the top ten. For around 11 days, around 100,000 sorted CD4+ cells grew with T cell-depleted PBMCs and CEF. The source of this sequence is an adult with COVID-19. The chain is built from TRBV14 and TRBJ2-1, with TRBD2 matching 9 bases. The sequenced sample was memory CD4+ T cells from PBMCs, cultured in vitro. The CDR3 sequence is CASSQEVWREGPENEQFF. The CDR3 DNA sequence: TGTGCCAGCAGCCAAGAAGTCTGGCGGGAGGGCCCAGAGAATGAGCAGTTCTTC.